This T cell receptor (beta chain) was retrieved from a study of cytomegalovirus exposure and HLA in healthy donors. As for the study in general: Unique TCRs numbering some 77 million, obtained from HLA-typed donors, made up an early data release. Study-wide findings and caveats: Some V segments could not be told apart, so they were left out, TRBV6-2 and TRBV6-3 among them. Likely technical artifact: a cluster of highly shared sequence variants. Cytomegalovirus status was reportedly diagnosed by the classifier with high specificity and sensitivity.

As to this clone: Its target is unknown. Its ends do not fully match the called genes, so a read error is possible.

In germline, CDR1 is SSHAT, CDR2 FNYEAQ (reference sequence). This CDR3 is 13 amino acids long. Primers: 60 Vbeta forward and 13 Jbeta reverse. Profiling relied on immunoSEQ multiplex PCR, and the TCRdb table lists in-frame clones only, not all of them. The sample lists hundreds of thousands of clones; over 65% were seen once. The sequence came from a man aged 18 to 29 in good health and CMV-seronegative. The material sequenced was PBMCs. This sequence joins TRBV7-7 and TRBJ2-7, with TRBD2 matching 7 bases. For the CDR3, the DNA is TGTGCTAGCAGCTGGCGGGAGAGGGACGAGCAGTACTTC. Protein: CASSWRERDEQYF.